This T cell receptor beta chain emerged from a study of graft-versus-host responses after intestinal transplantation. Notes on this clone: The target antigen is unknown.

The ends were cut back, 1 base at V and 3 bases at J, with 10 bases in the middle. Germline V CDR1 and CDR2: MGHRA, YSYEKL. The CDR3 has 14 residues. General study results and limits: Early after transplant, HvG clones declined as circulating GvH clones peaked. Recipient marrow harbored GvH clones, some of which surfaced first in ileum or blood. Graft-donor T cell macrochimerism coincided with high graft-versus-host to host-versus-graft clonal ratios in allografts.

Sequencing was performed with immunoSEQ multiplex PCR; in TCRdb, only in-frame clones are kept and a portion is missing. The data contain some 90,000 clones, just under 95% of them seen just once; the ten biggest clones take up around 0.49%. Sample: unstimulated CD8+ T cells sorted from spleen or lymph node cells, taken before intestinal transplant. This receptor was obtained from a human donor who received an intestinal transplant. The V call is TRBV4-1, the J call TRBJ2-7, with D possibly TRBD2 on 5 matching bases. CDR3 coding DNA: TGCGCCAGCAGCCAAGTAGCGTGGAACTACGAGCAGTACTTC. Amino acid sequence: CASSQVAWNYEQYF.